This T cell receptor (beta chain) comes out of a study of cytomegalovirus exposure and HLA in healthy donors. Looking at the study overall: The same platform used for the 650 to 700 first-cohort repertoires was also used for the 100 to 150 validation repertoires, as a later analysis reported.

Germline V gives CDR1 SGHTA, CDR2 FQGNSA. V shed 5 bases and J shed 4 bases, with 9 bases lying between them. The CDR3 runs 13 residues. Using immunoSEQ multiplex PCR, the repertoire was profiled, and TCRdb retains in-frame clones only, with some absent. Of around 200,000 clones listed, around 88% are singletons. This TCR was sampled from a woman younger than 35 in good health and CMV-seronegative. The sample taken for sequencing was PBMCs. The chain recombines TRBV7-2 with TRBJ1-5, with D perhaps TRBD1 (6 bases). CDR3 DNA: TGTGCCAGCAGCCCCAGGGGTAATCAGCCCCAGCATTTT. Its translation: CASSPRGNQPQHF.